This T cell receptor beta chain was obtained from a study of blood T cell repertoires in COVID-19. The CDR3 consists of 14 residues. V shed 1 base and J shed 7 bases, with 10 bases lying between them. The germline gives CDR1 LGHNA, CDR2 YSLEER. Here immunoSEQ multiplex PCR was the method, and the copy in TCRdb shows in-frame clones only, minus some. Of 390,000 or so clones in the sample, less than 90% were seen once. This clone was detected many times. Sequencing used PBMCs or T cells enriched from blood (not recorded which). The receptor's source is a woman between 50 and 59 years old who had recovered from COVID-19. This rearrangement joins TRBV4-3 to TRBJ1-4; D is uncertain. In DNA form, the CDR3 reads TGCGCCAGCAGCCAAGGTTGGAGTAGTGAAAAACTGTTTTTT. Its protein product is CASSQGWSSEKLFF.